Listed below are T cell receptor beta chains from one sample, sequenced in a study of T cells in Graves' hyperthyroidism and ophthalmopathy. Each CDR3 protein gets one entry after TCRdb re-called the multiplex PCR reads with MiXCR. The sample holds about 24,000 distinct CDR3 sequences, about 49% seen once. The sequenced sample consisted of blood. These receptors all come from a woman aged 40 to 50 with Graves' hyperthyroidism that later progressed to Graves' ophthalmopathy. Both conserved end residues are part of each CDR3. D genes are given only for firm matches. The listing skips clone size in some rows; elsewhere it reads once, few, many or a size class.

clone size | D gene | J gene | V gene | CDR3 protein | CDR3 DNA
NA | NA | TRBJ2-7 | TRBV20-1 | CSAREGISYEQYF | TGCAGTGCTAGAGAGGGGATCTCCTACGAGCAGTACTTC
NA | NA | TRBJ2-1 | TRBV24-1 | CATSDRGHIANTGELFF | TGTGCCACCAGTGACCGGGGACATATCGCGAACACCGGGGAGCTGTTCTTC
many | NA | TRBJ2-6 | TRBV6-5 | CASSGSSGANVLTF | TGTGCCAGCAGTGGGAGCTCTGGGGCCAACGTCCTGACTTTC
NA | NA | TRBJ1-1 | TRBV5-5 | CASSFSDTEAFF | TGTGCCAGCAGCTTTTCGGACACTGAAGCTTTCTTT
once | NA | TRBJ2-2 | TRBV7-8 | CASSHPVTGELFF | TGTGCCAGCAGCCACCCGGTTACCGGGGAGCTGTTTTTT
many | NA | TRBJ2-4 | TRBV7-2 | CASSLGYKNIQYF | TGTGCCAGCAGCTTAGGTTACAAAAACATTCAGTACTTC
medium-sized | NA | TRBJ2-2 | TRBV7-2 | CASRMGQFTGELFF | TGTGCCAGCAGAATGGGACAATTCACCGGGGAGCTGTTTTTT
NA | TRBD1 | TRBJ1-5 | TRBV6-2/TRBV6-3 | CASSFSGTGCGQPQHF | TGTGCCAGCAGTTTCTCCGGGACAGGGTGCGGTCAGCCCCAGCATTTT
NA | NA | TRBJ2-3 | TRBV10-3 | CAIRDRGDTQYF | TGTGCCATCAGGGACAGAGGGGATACGCAGTATTTT
NA | NA | TRBJ2-2 | TRBV6-4 | CASSDEGDTGGLFF | TGTGCCAGCAGTGACGAGGGTGACACCGGGGGGCTATTTTTT
NA | NA | TRBJ1-1 | TRBV5-1 | CASSPGHLLAESFF | TGCGCCAGCAGTCCCGGGCACCTACTAGCTGAATCTTTCTTT
NA | NA | TRBJ1-2 | TRBV20-1 | CSARPGAGYTF | TGCAGTGCTAGACCCGGGGCCGGCTACACCTTC
once | TRBD1 | TRBJ2-6 | TRBV5-5 | CASSTRQGALTSGANVLTF | TGTGCCAGCAGCACGCGACAGGGAGCATTAACTTCGGGGGCCAACGTCCTGACTTTC
many | TRBD2 | TRBJ2-2 | TRBV11-2 | CASSATSGRAHGELFF | TGTGCCAGCAGCGCAACTAGCGGGAGGGCCCACGGGGAGCTGTTTTTT
few | NA | TRBJ2-1 | TRBV7-6 | CASVSEYNEQFF | TGTGCTAGCGTTAGCGAGTACAATGAGCAGTTCTTC
few | NA | TRBJ2-7 | TRBV7-6 | CASSPFVGYEQYF | TGTGCCAGCAGCCCATTTGTGGGTTACGAGCAGTACTTC
few | NA | TRBJ2-7 | TRBV19 | CASSPRDGGYEQYF | TGTGCCAGTAGTCCCAGGGACGGTGGCTACGAGCAGTACTTC
NA | TRBD2 | TRBJ2-1 | TRBV25-1 | CASSRQAGGKVEDEQFF | TGTGCCAGCAGTCGACAAGCGGGAGGGAAGGTGGAAGATGAGCAGTTCTTC
NA | TRBD1 | TRBJ2-3 | TRBV9 | CASSYEGAGTDTQYF | TGTGCCAGCAGCTACGAGGGGGCGGGCACAGATACGCAGTATTTT
NA | NA | TRBJ1-5 | TRBV29-1 | CSVEYQAGEGNQPQHF | TGCAGCGTTGAATACCAAGCGGGGGAGGGGAATCAGCCCCAGCATTTT
NA | NA | TRBJ2-7 | TRBV25-1 | CASLSASSSYEQYF | TGTGCCAGCTTGTCGGCCAGCAGCTCCTACGAGCAGTACTTC
NA | TRBD1 | TRBJ2-2 | TRBV24-1 | CATRGQQNTGELFF | TGTGCCACCAGGGGACAGCAGAACACCGGGGAGCTGTTTTTT
medium-sized | NA | TRBJ1-5 | TRBV24-1 | CATSEGARGSNQPQHF | TGTGCCACCAGTGAGGGGGCAAGGGGAAGCAATCAGCCCCAGCATTTT
many | TRBD2 | TRBJ2-1 | TRBV27 | CASSQRTSRNEQFF | TGTGCCAGCAGCCAAAGGACTAGCAGAAATGAGCAGTTCTTC
NA | TRBD2 | TRBJ2-1 | TRBV11-2 | CASSLVSGRVNEQFF | TGTGCCAGCAGCTTAGTATCGGGGAGGGTCAATGAGCAGTTCTTC
many | TRBD1 | TRBJ1-6 | TRBV20-1 | CSARDREGSPLHF | TGCAGTGCCAGAGACAGGGAAGGTTCACCCCTCCACTTT
few | TRBD1 | TRBJ1-2 | TRBV24-1 | CATSDFLVSPGQGSYGYTF | TGTGCCACCAGTGATTTTCTCGTCTCTCCGGGACAGGGGAGCTATGGCTACACCTTC
many | TRBD1 | TRBJ2-1 | TRBV11-2 | CASSLGDRVFGNEQFF | TGTGCCAGCAGCTTGGGGGACAGGGTATTCGGGAATGAGCAGTTCTTC
NA | NA | TRBJ1-5 | TRBV7-9 | CASSTDSQPQHF | TGTGCCAGCAGCACTGACAGTCAGCCCCAGCATTTT
NA | TRBD2 | TRBJ2-5 | TRBV7-9 | CASRNMEDSGRRYQETQYF | TGTGCCAGCAGAAACATGGAGGATAGCGGGAGAAGGTACCAAGAGACCCAGTACTTC
NA | TRBD1 | TRBJ1-6 | TRBV9 | CASSRGLGDSPLHF | TGTGCCAGCAGCAGGGGGCTAGGGGATTCACCCCTCCACTTT
medium-sized | NA | TRBJ2-7 | TRBV19 | CASRPQGGAYEQYF | TGTGCCAGTAGACCACAGGGCGGGGCCTACGAGCAGTACTTC
once | NA | TRBJ2-7 | TRBV9 | CASSALTRVEEQYF | TGTGCCAGCAGCGCCCTGACTAGAGTCGAAGAGCAGTACTTC
many | NA | TRBJ1-1 | TRBV18 | CASSPAKGSTNTEAFF | TGTGCCAGCTCCCCAGCTAAGGGCAGCACGAACACTGAAGCTTTCTTT
many | NA | TRBJ2-2 | TRBV7-9 | CASTTYGGASTGELFF | TGTGCCAGCACTACCTACGGGGGAGCTAGCACCGGGGAGCTGTTTTTT
NA | NA | TRBJ2-1 | TRBV2 | CASTRVRPTYNEQFF | TGTGCCAGCACCCGAGTGCGGCCCACCTACAATGAGCAGTTCTTC
NA | NA | TRBJ1-2 | TRBV14 | CASSQLITGGNYGYTF | TGTGCCAGCAGCCAGTTGATTACGGGAGGTAATTATGGCTACACCTTC
once | NA | TRBJ2-7 | TRBV19 | CASSPDRTGYEQYF | TGTGCCAGTAGTCCCGACAGAACGGGCTACGAGCAGTACTTC
NA | NA | TRBJ2-7 | TRBV11-2 | CASSPPGHEQYF | TGTGCCAGCAGCCCCCCGGGCCACGAGCAGTACTTC
medium-sized | TRBD1 | TRBJ1-4 | TRBV29-1 | CSAGQGKEEKLFF | TGCAGCGCCGGACAGGGTAAAGAAGAAAAACTGTTTTTT
NA | TRBD2 | TRBJ2-7 | TRBV5-1 | CASSLGLAGYGQYF | TGCGCCAGCAGCTTGGGACTAGCGGGCTACGGGCAGTACTTC
NA | TRBD2 | TRBJ2-3 | TRBV29-1 | CSVEDLRGGTDTQYF | TGCAGCGTTGAAGATTTGCGGGGGGGGACAGATACGCAGTATTTT
many | TRBD2 | TRBJ2-1 | TRBV14 | CASSQASGRARDEQFF | TGTGCCAGCAGCCAAGCTAGCGGGAGGGCTCGGGATGAGCAGTTCTTC
many | NA | TRBJ1-5 | TRBV27 | CASSLSGGQPQHF | TGTGCCAGCAGTTTATCGGGGGGACAGCCCCAGCATTTT